The T cell receptor (beta chain) under discussion was sequenced for a study of blood T cell repertoires in COVID-19. This clone was observed a single time. The repertoire was sequenced with immunoSEQ multiplex PCR; TCRdb's copy has only in-frame clones and lacks some. This table has about 340,000 clones, about four fifths appearing once. The CDR3 covers 11 residues. Germline-derived CDR1 and CDR2 are GTSNPN and SVGIG (reference sequence). Losses at the gene ends were 0 bases for V and 12 bases for J; bases not matched to a gene: 4. The J gene is TRBJ2-7, the V gene TRBV30; 8 nucleotides agree with TRBD2. The specimen was peripheral blood. The source of this sequence is a man aged 25-40 years with active or convalescent COVID-19. CDR3 protein: CAWSVSGRVYF. The CDR3 DNA reads as TGTGCCTGGAGTGTCAGCGGGAGAGTGTACTTC.